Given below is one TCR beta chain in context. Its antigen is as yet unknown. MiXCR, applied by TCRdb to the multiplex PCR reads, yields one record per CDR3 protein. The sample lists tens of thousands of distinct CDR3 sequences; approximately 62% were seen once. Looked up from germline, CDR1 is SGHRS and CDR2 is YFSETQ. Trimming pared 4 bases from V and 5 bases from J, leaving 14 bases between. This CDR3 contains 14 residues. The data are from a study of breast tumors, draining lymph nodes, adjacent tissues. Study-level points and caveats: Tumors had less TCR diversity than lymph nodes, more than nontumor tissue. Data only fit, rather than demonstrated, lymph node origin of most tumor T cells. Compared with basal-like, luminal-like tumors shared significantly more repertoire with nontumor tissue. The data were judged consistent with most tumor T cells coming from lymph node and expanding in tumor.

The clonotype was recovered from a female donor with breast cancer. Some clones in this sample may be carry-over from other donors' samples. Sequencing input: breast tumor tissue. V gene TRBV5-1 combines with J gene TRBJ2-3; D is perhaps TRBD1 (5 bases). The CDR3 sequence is CASSEDQGRDTQYF. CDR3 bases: TGCGCCAGCAGCGAGGATCAGGGTAGAGATACGCAGTATTTT.